Following are 10 T cell receptor beta chains from one sample sequenced in a study of blood T cell repertoires in COVID-19. Using immunoSEQ multiplex PCR, the repertoire was profiled, and TCRdb retains in-frame clones only, with some absent. This repertoire shows approximately 93,000 clones, around 74% found once; its top ten account for around 4%. Sequencing input: peripheral blood. Source of these receptors: an older man with COVID-19, enrolled during active disease.

The V and J genes are TRBV7-3 and TRBJ2-2, with TRBD1 as a possible D gene (6 bases). V was shortened by 2 bases and J by 5 bases, with 15 bases between the two germline ends. The CDR3 is 16 amino acids. Germline V gene sequence: CDR1 SGHTA, CDR2 FQGTGA. The CDR3 region is CASSLFPTGLTGELFF. The CDR3 coding sequence is TGTGCCAGCAGCTTATTCCCCACAGGGTTAACCGGGGAGCTGTTTTTT.

The chain employs TRBV4-2 and TRBJ2-2; 11 bases are a match to TRBD2. Germline V gene data show CDR1 as LGHNA and CDR2 as YNFKEQ. Losses at the gene ends were 2 bases for V and 5 bases for J; bases not matched to a gene: 13. The CDR3 is 19 residues long. CDR3 amino acids: CASSQRGLAVRQPTGELFF. CDR3 bases: TGTGCCAGCAGCCAAAGGGGACTAGCGGTAAGACAGCCGACCGGGGAGCTGTTTTTT.

This CDR3 reads CASSIGRTRDLSGANVLTF. The CDR3 nucleotides are TGTGCCAGTAGTATCGGAAGGACTCGCGACCTCTCTGGGGCCAACGTCCTGACTTTC. The rearrangement joins TRBV19 to TRBJ2-6; D is possibly TRBD2 (5 bases). The ends were cut back, 3 bases at V and 0 bases at J, with 18 bases in the middle. In germline, CDR1 is LNHDA, CDR2 SQIVND (reference sequence). This CDR3 has 19 amino acids.

This rearrangement joins TRBV2 to TRBJ2-5, with no clear D. Per the germline V gene, CDR1 is SNHLY and CDR2 is FYNNEI. The CDR3 covers 13 residues. V was trimmed by 5 bases and J by 1 base, leaving 8 bases between them. The CDR3 is CASSPPGQETQYF. CDR3 sequence (DNA): TGTGCCAGCAGTCCTCCGGGCCAAGAGACCCAGTACTTC.

The chain joins TRBV4-3 to TRBJ2-1; 8 nucleotides agree with TRBD1. This CDR3 region has 15 residues. The germline gives CDR1 LGHNA, CDR2 YSLEER. The ends lost 0 bases at V and 15 bases at J; junction bases unmatched: 13. The CDR3 DNA reads TGCGCCAGCAGCCAAGACAGGGGGCTGGCGTCGGGTCTGTTCTTC. Encoded protein: CASSQDRGLASGLFF.

There are a few counts of this clone. The V call is TRBV4-2, the J call TRBJ2-5; 10 bases agree with TRBD2. The CDR3 consists of 17 residues. Germline assignment: CDR1 LGHNA and CDR2 YNFKEQ. The V and J ends lost 0 bases and 1 base, in that order; junction bases with no gene match: 5. This chain's CDR3 is CASSQDKTSGAQETQYF. The CDR3 nucleotides are TGTGCCAGCAGCCAAGATAAAACTAGCGGGGCCCAAGAGACCCAGTACTTC.

This rearrangement joins TRBV6-4 to TRBJ2-1, with 8 nucleotides matching TRBD1. The V gene end was trimmed by 4 bases and the J gene end by 2 bases; junction bases not matched to a gene: 4. Germline CDR1 reads MRHNA; CDR2 reads SNTAGT. The CDR3 length is 15 residues. The CDR3 reads CASSVGTGPYNEQFF. CDR3 coding DNA: TGTGCCAGCAGTGTGGGGACAGGTCCCTACAATGAGCAGTTCTTC.

The CDR3 spells CASGGELLYGYTF. The DNA of the CDR3 is TGTGCCAGCGGCGGGGAACTTTTATATGGCTACACCTTC. V usage is TRBV12-3 or TRBV12-4 and J usage is TRBJ1-2; unclear D gene. CDR3 size: 13 residues. Trimming pared 8 bases from V and 5 bases from J, leaving 15 bases between.

This chain links TRBV29-1 with TRBJ2-3; D call uncertain. Germline V gene sequence: CDR1 SQVTM, CDR2 ANQGSEA. Deletions cut 2 bases from V and 1 base from J, with 4 bases between. CDR3 length: 12 residues. The CDR3 here is CSVEQGTDTQYF. CDR3 DNA sequence: TGCAGCGTTGAACAGGGCACAGATACGCAGTATTTT.

The chain recombines TRBV29-1 with TRBJ2-3; D perhaps matches TRBD2 (6 bases). The germline V gene encodes CDR1 SQVTM and CDR2 ANQGSEA. Between the trimmed V and J ends, which lost 7 bases and 0 bases, there was a span of 17 bases. The CDR3 runs 15 residues. CDR3 in DNA: TGCAGCGCAAGGCGGGGTCATACTAGCACAGATACGCAGTATTTT. Amino acids: CSARRGHTSTDTQYF.